A single sample is the source of the 27 T cell receptor beta chains below, sequenced in a study of response to subunit inactivated influenza vaccine. TCRdb re-called the RT-PCR reads with MiXCR, one entry per CDR3 protein. The sample yields 450,000 to 500,000 distinct CDR3 sequences, approximately 10% seen once. Sequences were derived from PBMCs from blood, sampled more than 35 days after vaccination. The receptors here all came from a man aged 45 to 65 who received an inactivated influenza vaccine.

For the CDR3, the DNA is TGTGCCAGCAGACAGACAGGGGGCCTTTACAATGAGCAGTTCTTC. Translated: CASRQTGGLYNEQFF. The J gene is TRBJ2-1, the V gene TRBV5-6; 10 positions agree with TRBD1. Germline values: CDR1 SGHDT, CDR2 YYEEEE. CDR3 length equals 15 residues. Germline trimming cut 5 bases from V and 4 bases from J; bases unmatched to any gene: 6.

This clonotype was recorded once. This chain uses TRBV3-1 with TRBJ2-1; D is ambiguous. Per germline, CDR1 LGHDT and CDR2 YNNKEL (reference sequence). V gave up 1 base and J gave up 2 bases, with 6 bases separating them. CDR3 size: 14 residues. CDR3 coding DNA: TGTGCCAGCAGCCAAGTGGCAGCCTACAATGAGCAGTTCTTC. Translated, it gives CASSQVAAYNEQFF.

This clonotype appeared a few times. The V call is TRBV25-1, the J call TRBJ2-7, with 7 bases matching TRBD2. CDR3 length: 17 residues. CDR1 is MGHDK and CDR2 is SYGVNS in the germline V gene. The trim removed 11 bases at V and 2 bases at J, leaving 21 bases unmatched. The CDR3 DNA reads as TGTGCCTCCGCCGGAAACTTCCCGCGGCGGGGGACCTACGAGCAGTACTTC. It specifies CASAGNFPRRGTYEQYF.

The rearrangement uses TRBV7-9 and TRBJ1-2; possible D gene TRBD1, 5 bases. The germline gives CDR1 SEHNR, CDR2 FQNEAQ (reference sequence). The CDR3 covers 14 residues. Trimming took 0 bases from V and 8 from J, leaving 13 bases between them. The CDR3, as DNA: TGTGCCAGCAGCTTAGCCCAGGGCCTCCCAGGCTACACCTTC. The encoded protein is CASSLAQGLPGYTF.

The chain carries TRBV27 and TRBJ2-3; D gene ambiguous. Germline assignment: CDR1 MNHEY and CDR2 SMNVEV (reference sequence). The V end lost 3 bases, the J end lost 6 bases, and 19 bases lay between the germline ends. The CDR3 runs to 16 residues. The CDR3 nucleotides are TGTGCCAGCAGTTTGGGGTTTATCCCACACGCGGATACGCAGTATTTT. This translates into CASSLGFIPHADTQYF.

This clonotype was detected only a few times. The V call is TRBV4-3, the J call TRBJ1-2, with a tentative D call TRBD1 (6 bases). Trimming removed 1 base from V and 4 bases from J, with 10 bases in between. The germline V gene has CDR1 LGHNA and CDR2 YSLEER. This CDR3 spans 14 amino acids. The CDR3 protein is CASSQGGGRYGYTF. In DNA form, the CDR3 reads TGCGCCAGCAGCCAAGGAGGGGGGCGCTATGGCTACACCTTC.

V is TRBV28 and J is TRBJ2-4, with D perhaps TRBD2 (6 bases). This CDR3 is built from 15 residues. In germline, CDR1 is MDHEN, CDR2 SYDVKM. V was shortened by 5 bases and J by 2 bases, with 13 bases between the two germline ends. This CDR3 reads CASSPPGGTKNIQYF. For the CDR3, the DNA is TGTGCCAGCAGTCCCCCGGGCGGGACCAAAAACATTCAGTACTTC.

There are a few counts of this clonotype. The chain employs TRBV4-3 and TRBJ2-3, with a tentative D call TRBD2 (6 bases). CDR1 LGHNA and CDR2 YSLEER come from the germline V gene. This CDR3 contains 16 residues. Trimming left V 0 bases short and J 2 bases short, with 12 bases between. CDR3 nucleotides: TGCGCCAGCAGCCAAGAGTCTGCGGGGTACACAGATACGCAGTATTTT. This sequence encodes CASSQESAGYTDTQYF.

The rearrangement joins TRBV12-3 or TRBV12-4 to TRBJ1-2; D unresolved. Trimming shortened V by 4 bases and J by 4 bases, and 13 bases separated the two germline ends. The CDR3 runs to 14 residues. The CDR3 is CASSSSMGSYGYTF. Written as DNA, the CDR3 is TGTGCCAGCAGTTCGTCCATGGGATCCTATGGCTACACCTTC.

This clonotype was counted ten times or more. The chain is built from TRBV20-1 and TRBJ1-2, with D tentatively TRBD1 (5 bases). With 2 bases removed from V and 4 bases from J, the gap between germline ends came to 11 bases. Germline V gene data show CDR1 as DFQATT and CDR2 as SNEGSKA (reference sequence). The CDR3 covers 13 residues. In DNA form, the CDR3 reads TGCAGTGCTAGACCGGACAACTCCTATGGCTACACCTTC. It specifies CSARPDNSYGYTF.

This clonotype was seen many times. The chain combines TRBV20-1 with TRBJ1-4; a possible D gene is TRBD1 (5 bases). This CDR3 region has 14 residues. Trimming pared 1 base from V and 1 base from J, leaving 7 bases between. Germline assignment: CDR1 DFQATT and CDR2 SNEGSKA (reference sequence). This chain's CDR3 is CSARGGGTNEKLFF. DNA of the CDR3: TGCAGTGCTAGAGGGGGGGGAACTAATGAAAAACTGTTTTTT.

This clonotype was counted many times. The rearrangement uses TRBV20-1 and TRBJ1-4; 8 bases map to TRBD1. Trimming cost V 0 bases and J 8 bases; bases outside gene matches: 11. Germline V gives CDR1 DFQATT, CDR2 SNEGSKA (reference sequence). This CDR3 spans 16 amino acids. CDR3 region: CSARDWARTGREKLFF. Written as DNA, the CDR3 is TGCAGTGCTAGAGATTGGGCCCGGACAGGGAGGGAAAAACTGTTTTTT.

This clonotype was seen a few times. The chain couples TRBV4-3 to TRBJ2-4; tentatively, D is TRBD2 (7 bases). Germline V gene data show CDR1 as LGHNA and CDR2 as YSLEER. V was pared by 1 base and J by 0 bases, with 10 bases between. This CDR3 is built from 16 residues. The CDR3 sequence: CASSQVGGRAKNIQYF. As DNA, the CDR3 is TGCGCCAGCAGCCAAGTGGGGGGGCGAGCCAAAAACATTCAGTACTTC.

This clonotype was counted only a few times. J is TRBJ2-3 and V is TRBV4-3, with D possibly matching TRBD2 (6 bases). Trimming removed 0 bases from V and 1 base from J, with 14 bases in between. CDR1 is LGHNA and CDR2 is YSLEER in the germline V gene. The CDR3 runs to 17 residues. The CDR3 bases are TGCGCCAGCAGCCAAGATCCTTACTCGGGAGGCACAGATACGCAGTATTTT. The encoded protein is CASSQDPYSGGTDTQYF.

This rearrangement joins TRBV12-3 or TRBV12-4 to TRBJ2-7; D assignment may be TRBD1 or TRBD2 (5 bases each). CDR3 length equals 15 residues. Trimming removed 4 bases from V and 5 bases from J, with 18 bases in between. CDR3 DNA sequence: TGTGCCAGCAGTTCCTCCGGGGCCGATTTTAACGAGCAGTACTTC. This codes for CASSSSGADFNEQYF.

This clonotype was detected only a few times. This CDR3 is CASSHVRRGEGTEAFF. The CDR3 DNA reads TGTGCCAGCAGTCACGTTAGGAGGGGCGAGGGCACTGAAGCTTTCTTT. The rearrangement joins TRBV12-3 or TRBV12-4 to TRBJ1-1, with D possibly being TRBD1 (5 bases). The V gene lost 5 bases and the J gene lost 4 bases, with 20 bases spanning the gap. The CDR3 totals 16 residues.

This clonotype was recorded many times. Here the CDR3 reads CSARTPRRRGYTF. CDR3 DNA: TGCAGTGCTAGGACTCCTCGACGGCGAGGCTACACCTTC. J is TRBJ1-2 and V is TRBV20-1, with D unresolved. The V end lost 3 bases, the J end lost 8 bases, and 16 bases lay between the germline ends. Germline CDR1 and CDR2: DFQATT and SNEGSKA (reference sequence). There are 13 residues in the CDR3.

This clonotype appeared a few times. The V call is TRBV7-9, the J call TRBJ2-5, with D maybe TRBD1 (5 bases). This CDR3 contains 14 residues. Germline CDR1 reads SEHNR; CDR2 reads FQNEAQ (reference sequence). Trimming left V 2 bases short and J 4 bases short, with 11 bases between. In DNA, the CDR3 is TGTGCCAGCAGCTTATTGACAGTAAGAGAGACCCAGTACTTC. It is translated as CASSLLTVRETQYF.

This clonotype showed up many times. This chain connects TRBV7-3 to TRBJ2-3; D is perhaps TRBD2 (6 bases). The CDR3 length is 14 residues. Germline assignment: CDR1 SGHTA and CDR2 FQGTGA. Between the trimmed V and J ends, which lost 4 bases and 3 bases, there was a span of 11 bases. CDR3 sequence: CASSSEGLTDTQYF. The CDR3 DNA reads as TGTGCCAGCAGCTCGGAGGGCCTGACAGATACGCAGTATTTT.

This sequence joins TRBV5-1 and TRBJ2-1, with D perhaps TRBD1 (6 bases). There are 11 residues in the CDR3. The ends were cut back, 6 bases at V and 8 bases at J, with 9 bases in the middle. The germline gives CDR1 SGHRS, CDR2 YFSETQ. CDR3 sequence reads: CASKGGDEQFF. DNA of the CDR3: TGCGCCAGCAAAGGGGGAGATGAGCAGTTCTTC.

This clonotype was found many times. V is TRBV12-3 or TRBV12-4 and J is TRBJ1-5; D gene uncertain. The germline V and J ends were trimmed by 5 bases and 8 bases, with 10 bases remaining between them. The CDR3 runs 12 residues. The CDR3 loop is CASSMLQEPQHF. Written as DNA, the CDR3 is TGTGCCAGCAGTATGTTACAAGAGCCCCAGCATTTT.

The genes are TRBV2 and TRBJ2-1; 11 positions agree with TRBD2. Germline V gene data show CDR1 as SNHLY and CDR2 as FYNNEI. This CDR3 contains 15 residues. The V segment lost 6 bases and the J segment 5 bases; nucleotides outside the gene matches: 6. CDR3 DNA sequence: TGTGCCAGCAGACCCACTAGCGGGGGCGACAATGAGCAGTTCTTC. This encodes CASRPTSGGDNEQFF.

The chain recombines TRBV11-2 with TRBJ1-1, with no clear D. From germline, CDR1 is SGHAT and CDR2 FQNNGV. The V and J ends lost 6 bases and 1 base respectively, with 12 bases between them. This CDR3 region has 14 residues. The CDR3 spells CASSADAKNTEAFF. DNA of the CDR3: TGTGCCAGCAGTGCGGACGCCAAGAACACTGAAGCTTTCTTT.

The CDR3 DNA is TGTGCCAGCAGTGATTCCCAAAAGGGAACATCCACCTACGAGCAGTACTTC. Amino acids: CASSDSQKGTSTYEQYF. The chain links TRBV2 to TRBJ2-7; D ambiguous. The ends were cut back, 3 bases at V and 2 bases at J, with 20 bases in the middle. The CDR3 loop spans 17 amino acids. Germline CDR1 reads SNHLY; CDR2 reads FYNNEI.

In this sample, this clonotype turned up a few times. The chain links TRBV24-1 to TRBJ2-1, with D maybe TRBD1 (6 bases). The V gene lost 0 bases and the J gene lost 8 bases, with 25 bases spanning the gap. Germline V gene data show CDR1 as KGHDR and CDR2 as SFDVKD. There are 19 residues in the CDR3. The CDR3 is CATSDLNRAGMARWDEQFF. CDR3 sequence (DNA): TGTGCCACCAGTGATTTGAACAGGGCCGGAATGGCCCGATGGGATGAGCAGTTCTTC.

This clonotype has a handful of counts. The V call is TRBV9, the J call TRBJ1-2; D is undetermined. The CDR3 contains 14 residues. CDR1 and CDR2 (germline): SGDLS, YYNGEE. V was shortened by 4 bases and J by 4 bases, with 14 bases between the two germline ends. CDR3 nucleotides: TGTGCCAGCAGCCCACGTCCGGCGAGCTATGGCTACACCTTC. This encodes CASSPRPASYGYTF.

In its sample, this clonotype was seen many times. The V call is TRBV28, the J call TRBJ2-7, with 13 bases aligning to TRBD2. The CDR3 is made up of 15 amino acids. Germline loops: CDR1 MDHEN, CDR2 SYDVKM. The V segment lost 3 bases and the J segment 2 bases; nucleotides outside the gene matches: 1. For the CDR3, the DNA is TGTGCCAGCAGTTTCGGACTAGCGGGGGCCTACGAGCAGTACTTC. Translated: CASSFGLAGAYEQYF.